The clone carrying this T cell receptor beta chain was observed a handful of times. Antigen: not known. The sample originates from a study of T cells in Graves' hyperthyroidism and ophthalmopathy. For the study at large: At the time of initial diagnosis and before any treatment, peripheral blood was collected. Study outcomes and limitations: Most thyroid clonotypes expanded above 0.001 appeared in blood too.

The CDR3 has 15 residues. Trimming stripped 3 bases from V and 0 bases from J, with 13 bases between. Germline assignment: CDR1 SGHDT and CDR2 YYEEEE. There were TCR beta CDR3 regions amplified from RNA transcripts. When the TCR CDR3 underwent first-round RT-PCR, the HTBI primer set was used. TCRdb passed the multiplex PCR reads through MiXCR, listing each CDR3 protein once. The sample carries approximately 570,000 distinct CDR3 sequences, 15% to 20% recorded once. Uncontrolled infection, other autoimmune disease, pregnancy and lactation each barred patients from inclusion. Sequencing input: blood. The receptor comes from a man aged 40-55 years with Graves' ophthalmopathy. The chain uses TRBV5-6 and TRBJ2-7; D tentatively reads TRBD1 or TRBD2 (6 bases each). The CDR3 sequence is CASSWGAGSSYEQYF. CDR3 DNA: TGTGCCAGCAGCTGGGGGGCAGGTTCCTCCTACGAGCAGTACTTC.